This TCR beta chain comes out of a study of blood T cells in healthy people across ages (dated by TCRdb to the mid-2010s). At the level of the whole study: Template switching captured roughly one uniquely barcoded TCR beta cDNA molecule per two T cells in model experiments. Using the same blood draw, the study looked at two additional independent replicas of 1 million unique cDNA reads for two donors, one aged 18 to 29 and the other aged 80 or older. Donors were grouped into four age groups: young (average roughly 16 years), middle-aged (39), aged (62) and long-lived (just over 80). The study measured age-related changes in TCR beta repertoire diversity using deep sequencing normalized with unique cDNA molecular identifiers. General study outcomes and caveats: Because profiling used bulk unsorted PBMCs, naive and antigen-experienced compartments could not be compared conclusively. Observed TCR beta diversity per million T cells fell roughly linearly with age, and a significant reduction was already apparent by age roughly 40. Compared with the aged group, the long-lived group had more naive CD4+ T cells, fewer expanded clones and increased TCR diversity, suggesting age selection. The percentage of naive T cells measured by flow cytometry correlated strongly with observed TCR beta diversity. Estimates of total diversity based on one million sequenced T cells were regarded as lower bounds and as underestimates. The CMV infection status of donors was not known, potentially confounding age-related changes in expanded clonotypes.

Library method: 5' RACE. Sequenced using an Illumina HiSeq 2500. The second PCR ran for roughly 7 to 11 cycles and used a J-beta primer mix along with a sample-barcoded 5' primer. Each TCR beta cDNA molecule received a unique molecular identifier from a template-switch 5' adaptor carrying 12 random nucleotides. Each sample yielded at least 3 million CDR3-containing paired-end reads. The Mint cDNA synthesis kit, primed by a TRBC-specific oligonucleotide, was used to synthesize first-strand cDNA from all RNA. All cDNA was treated with uracil-DNA glycosylase and then went through a first 18-cycle PCR with the universal primers M1SS and BC2_uni_R. As for the authors' bioinformatics: For normalization, 1 million high-quality reads were randomly selected from each sample, with every read carrying a distinct molecular identifier. Reads sharing molecular identifiers were discarded rather than binned into consensus sequences. MiTCR, run with a Q25 quality threshold and the strictest error-elimination algorithm, handled CDR3 identification, clonotype clustering and error correction. A nonparametric unseen species model with Euler transformation was used to estimate a lower bound on total TCR beta diversity. TCRdb passed the public sequencing reads through fastp at Q25 and MiXCR, retaining productive beta sequences. Each entry is one CDR3 protein sequence, shown with its most common DNA and genes. What appears here as the V and J calls and clone size reflects TCRdb's work, not the paper's. Here the sample has roughly 1,000,000 distinct CDR3 sequences; 25% occur a single time. Approximately 0.75% of the sample belongs to the ten largest clones.

The germline V gene (reference sequence) provides CDR1 DFQATT and CDR2 SNEGSKA. The cysteine opens and the phenylalanine closes a CDR3 of 15 amino acids. Only the CDR3 DNA is retained, 45 bases long and in frame from the first base. V is clipped by 0 bases and J by 12 bases, and the sequence between their germline boundaries is 18 bases long. The donors were around 39 Caucasian individuals from Russia, aged roughly 6 to 90 years, who were systemically healthy. Each donor gave about 11 milliliters of peripheral blood, drawn into EDTA-treated Vacutainer tubes. Ficoll-Paque density-gradient centrifugation was used to isolate PBMCs, with at least 6.5 million obtained per sample. Total RNA, at least 5 micrograms per sample, was extracted from PBMCs with Trizol reagent. Naive CD45RAhigh/CD27high T cell percentages were measured by flow cytometry on a PBMC aliquot from every donor. This clonotype turned up a few times. The specificity of this receptor is unknown. The input lacks base qualities; no much larger clone sits a single base away.

Another study also made use of these data, one on T cells of mothers and their children. Looking at the second paper: Donors were nine systemically healthy Caucasian individuals: three mothers and their six children. cDNA synthesis used all of the extracted RNA, with approximately 1.4 ug of RNA in each 15 ul reaction. In the second PCR, the M1S primer added sample barcodes and 2-4 random nucleotides. Over 9.5 million TCR beta CDR3 reads were obtained for each mother, and approximately 2.9 million reads were obtained for each child. TCR recombination output is similarly shaped by thymic selection in related and unrelated pairs, with a minor effect exerted by inherited differences. Normalized repertoire overlap was always found to be slightly, but never significantly, higher in related mother-child pairs than in unrelated mother-child pairs. Persistent microchimeric T cell clones were not detected, at a sensitivity of around 100 clones per million clonotypes. Deep NGS was used in the study to compare the TCR beta repertoires of mothers and children and to look for features that separate related mother-child pairs from unrelated individuals. On average, the children were approximately 11 +/- 4 years old, while the mothers were about 38 +/- 4 years old. After adapters were ligated using NEBNext reagents, the libraries underwent 100+100 nt paired-end sequencing on an Illumina HiSeq 2000. Mother and child libraries were prepared a month apart and sequenced in separate runs to prevent cross-contamination. For each donor, somewhere between roughly 500,000 and 2,100,000 distinct TCR beta clonotypes were identified. Naive TCR beta clonotypes were estimated from low-frequency clonotypes matched to each donor's FACS-determined naive share, without sorting.

The chain is encoded by TRBV20-1 joined to TRBJ1-6, and possibly TRBD1, on 5 matching bases. The sequenced sample consisted of blood. This clonotype was sampled from a girl aged 2 to 9 in good health. The CDR3 is CSARDLQGSGLPLHF. In nucleotides, the sequence is TGCAGTGCTAGAGATCTGCAGGGTTCGGGGTTACCCCTCCACTTT.